This T cell receptor (beta chain) comes out of a study of cytomegalovirus exposure and HLA in healthy donors. Broader study findings: An Asian-associated ancestry cluster reportedly showed fewer N-insertions than the approximately 600-donor mean in a later analysis. The investigators catalogued 164 TCR beta chains as cytomegalovirus-associated. TRBV6-2, TRBV6-3 and other indistinguishable V segments were excluded.

This CDR3 spans 14 amino acids. CDR1 and CDR2 (germline): MDHEN, SYDVKM. V dropped 6 bases and J dropped 4; count of bases not matched to a gene: 5. The study ran its PCR with 60 Vbeta and 13 Jbeta primers. Only in-frame clones appear in the TCRdb table, and some are missing; sequencing was by immunoSEQ multiplex PCR. The top ten hold 1% of the sample, which has about 180,000 clones, about 85% seen once. Healthy bone marrow donors made up the donors. Note on this clone: Its antigen is not known.

V gene TRBV28 combines with J gene TRBJ1-5, with 8 bases that match TRBD1. This clonotype originated in a boy younger than 10 in good health and CMV-seronegative. The sample comprised PBMCs. The chain's CDR3 is CASSPDRVNQPQHF. As DNA, the CDR3 is TGTGCCAGCAGCCCGGACAGGGTAAATCAGCCCCAGCATTTT.